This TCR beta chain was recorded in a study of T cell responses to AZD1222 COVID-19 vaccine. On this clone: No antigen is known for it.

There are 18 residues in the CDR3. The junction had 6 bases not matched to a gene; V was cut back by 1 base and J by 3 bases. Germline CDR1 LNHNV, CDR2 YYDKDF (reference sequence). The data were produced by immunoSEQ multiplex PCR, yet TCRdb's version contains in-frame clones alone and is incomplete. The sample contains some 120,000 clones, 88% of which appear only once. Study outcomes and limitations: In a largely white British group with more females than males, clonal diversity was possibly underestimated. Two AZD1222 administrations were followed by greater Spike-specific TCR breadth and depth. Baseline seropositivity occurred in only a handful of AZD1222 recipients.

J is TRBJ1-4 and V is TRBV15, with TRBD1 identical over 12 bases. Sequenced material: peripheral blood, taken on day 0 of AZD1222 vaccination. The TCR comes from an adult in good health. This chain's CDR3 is CATSRARDRGRANEKLFF. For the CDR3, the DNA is TGTGCCACCAGCAGAGCCCGGGACAGGGGGCGCGCTAATGAAAAACTGTTTTTT.